These 32 T cell receptor beta chains were all obtained from the same sample, sequenced in a study of lymphopenia after photon versus proton radiotherapy. Clones were sequenced by immunoSEQ multiplex PCR, and TCRdb holds only the in-frame ones, with some missing. The sample lists more than 80,000 clones; more than 70% were seen once. Sequences were derived from peripheral blood, sampled from a patient treated with proton-based radiotherapy. The receptors were gathered from a man in his sixties with pancreatic cancer.

The rearrangement joins TRBV15 to TRBJ2-1; 10 bases line up with TRBD2. Germline loops: CDR1 LNHNV, CDR2 YYDKDF (reference sequence). The CDR3 runs 17 residues. V lost 4 bases, J lost 4 bases, and 10 bases stayed unmatched. CDR3 in DNA: TGTGCCACCAGCAAAAAAATCGGGACTAGCGTGTACAATGAGCAGTTCTTC. Translated, it gives CATSKKIGTSVYNEQFF.

V is TRBV9 and J is TRBJ2-7; a possible D gene is TRBD1 (5 bases). Per germline, CDR1 SGDLS and CDR2 YYNGEE. Trimming took off 3 bases at V and 6 bases at J, with 19 bases between the two ends. The length of the CDR3 is 15 residues. The CDR3 here is CASSAEAGNKGEQYF. DNA for the CDR3: TGTGCCAGCAGCGCAGAAGCAGGGAATAAAGGCGAGCAGTACTTC.

V gene TRBV18 combines with J gene TRBJ2-1, with unresolved D. Germline V gives CDR1 KGHSH, CDR2 LQKENI. The V and J ends lost 5 bases and 0 bases respectively, with 5 bases between them. The CDR3 runs 13 residues. CDR3 loop: CASSILSYNEQFF. In nucleotides, the CDR3 is TGTGCCAGCTCAATACTCTCCTACAATGAGCAGTTCTTC.

This sequence joins TRBV7-9 and TRBJ1-6; 7 nucleotides line up with TRBD1. Trimming removed 5 bases from V and 7 bases from J; junction bases left unmatched: 5. The CDR3 extends over 14 amino acids. Germline V CDR1 and CDR2: SEHNR, FQNEAQ (reference sequence). CDR3 amino acids: CASSLGTANSPLHF. The CDR3 nucleotides are TGTGCCAGCAGCCTGGGGACAGCGAATTCACCCCTCCACTTT. The entire variable domain, with the rest obtained from reference TRBV7-9 and TRBJ1-6, is as follows: DTGVSQNPRHKITKRGQNVTFRCDPISEHNRLYWYRQTLGQGPEFLTYFQNEAQLEKSRLLSDRFSAERPKGSFSTLEIQRTEQGDSAMYLCASSLGTANSPLHFGNGTRLTVT.

This clone was observed a few times. This chain joins TRBV15 and TRBJ2-1, with TRBD2 matching 10 bases. V lost 0 bases to trimming and J lost 7 bases; unmatched junction nucleotides: 6. The germline CDR1 and CDR2 sequences are LNHNV and YYDKDF (reference sequence). The CDR3 is made up of 16 amino acids. The CDR3 DNA follows: TGTGCCACCAGCAGAGATATAGCGGGAGGAGGGAATGAGCAGTTCTTC. It is translated as CATSRDIAGGGNEQFF.

J is TRBJ2-1 and V is TRBV19, with 8 bases matching TRBD2. V was pared by 7 bases and J by 3 bases, with 5 bases of the junction left unmatched. CDR1 and CDR2 (germline): LNHDA, SQIVND (reference sequence). This CDR3 has 14 residues. CDR3 residues: CASKASGSYNEQFF. DNA for the CDR3: TGTGCCAGTAAGGCGAGCGGGAGCTACAATGAGCAGTTCTTC.

This chain uses TRBV11-2 with TRBJ1-1, with 10 bases that match TRBD1. Germline CDR1 reads SGHAT; CDR2 reads FQNNGV. The CDR3 runs 15 residues. V shed 6 bases, J shed 4 bases, and the junction held 8 bases outside the gene matches. The CDR3 DNA reads as TGTGCCAGCAGATCCGGACAGGGGGAAGGCACTGAAGCTTTCTTT. It encodes CASRSGQGEGTEAFF. Based on the CDR3 plus reference TRBV11-2 and TRBJ1-1, the full variable domain is EAGVAQSPRYKIIEKRQSVAFWCNPISGHATLYWYQQILGQGPKLLIQFQNNGVVDDSQLPKDRFSAERLKGVDSTLKIQPAKLEDSAVYLCASRSGQGEGTEAFFGQGTRLTVV.

This clone was observed a handful of times. The chain joins TRBV18 to TRBJ2-3; unclear D gene. CDR3 length equals 12 residues. Germline V gives CDR1 KGHSH, CDR2 LQKENI. V gave up 5 bases and J gave up 0 bases, with 3 bases separating them. CDR3 in DNA: TGTGCCAGCTCAGGGAGCACAGATACGCAGTATTTT. As protein: CASSGSTDTQYF.

This clone was counted many times. The genes are TRBV5-6 and TRBJ2-7, with D hard to call. Germline CDR1 SGHDT, CDR2 YYEEEE. V lost 0 bases, J lost 6 bases, and 4 bases lay in between. The CDR3 extends over 11 amino acids. CDR3 nucleotide sequence: TGTGCCAGCAGCTTGGCGGTCGAGCAGTACTTC. Translating gives CASSLAVEQYF.

This clone has just one count. The chain combines TRBV28 with TRBJ2-1; 7 nucleotides align to TRBD2. The CDR3 is made up of 15 amino acids. Germline V gene lookup returns CDR1 MDHEN and CDR2 SYDVKM. V shed 7 bases and J 6 bases; nucleotides not matched to a gene: 12. CDR3 sequence: CASIFSGPTANEQFF. CDR3 bases: TGTGCCAGCATATTTAGCGGGCCCACGGCCAATGAGCAGTTCTTC. The whole variable domain, remainder taken from reference TRBV28 and TRBJ2-1, is DVKVTQSSRYLVKRTGEKVFLECVQDMDHENMFWYRQDPGLGLRLIYFSYDVKMKEKGDIPEGYSVSREKKERFSLILESASTNQTSMYLCASIFSGPTANEQFFGPGTRLTVL.

CDR3 coding DNA: TGTGCCAGCAGCTTAGGTCGGGGTGAAAGAGATACGCAGTATTTT. Its protein product is CASSLGRGERDTQYF. The chain combines TRBV7-9 with TRBJ2-3; TRBD2 is a possible D gene (5 bases). The CDR3 is 15 amino acids. Germline V gives CDR1 SEHNR, CDR2 FQNEAQ (reference sequence). Trimming cost V 1 base and J 5 bases, with 13 bases left between them. Variable domain in full (rest from reference TRBV7-9 and TRBJ2-3): DTGVSQNPRHKITKRGQNVTFRCDPISEHNRLYWYRQTLGQGPEFLTYFQNEAQLEKSRLLSDRFSAERPKGSFSTLEIQRTEQGDSAMYLCASSLGRGERDTQYFGPGTRLTVL.

V and J are TRBV27 and TRBJ1-5; 9 nucleotides align to TRBD1. The CDR3 has 15 residues. J lost 4 bases, V lost 5 bases, and 6 bases had no gene match. From germline, CDR1 is MNHEY and CDR2 SMNVEV (reference sequence). The CDR3 reads CASSITGTGNQPQHF. In DNA, the CDR3 is TGTGCCAGCAGTATAACCGGGACAGGGAATCAGCCCCAGCATTTT.

This sequence joins TRBV29-1 and TRBJ2-7; D ambiguous. Deletions cut 5 bases from V and 3 bases from J, with 8 bases between. CDR1 is SQVTM and CDR2 is ANQGSEA in the germline V gene. The length of the CDR3 is 11 residues. The CDR3: CSVRLGYEQYF. The CDR3 DNA sequence: TGCAGCGTTCGGTTGGGCTACGAGCAGTACTTC.

J is TRBJ1-5 and V is TRBV7-8; a possible D gene is TRBD1 (5 bases). CDR1 SGHVS and CDR2 FQNEAQ come from the germline V gene. V was cut by 1 base and J by 4 bases, with 11 bases left in between. The CDR3 runs 15 residues. CDR3 sequence: CASSLGRQGNQPQHF. DNA of the CDR3: TGTGCCAGCAGCTTAGGACGGCAGGGTAATCAGCCCCAGCATTTT. Full variable domain (missing parts from reference TRBV7-8 and TRBJ1-5): GAGVSQSPRYKVAKRGQDVALRCDPISGHVSLFWYQQALGQGPEFLTYFQNEAQLDKSGLPSDRFFAERPEGSVSTLKIQRTQQEDSAVYLCASSLGRQGNQPQHFGDGTRLSIL.

This rearrangement joins TRBV10-2 to TRBJ2-5, with 8 nucleotides matching TRBD2. The CDR3 has 17 amino acids. Germline trimming cut 0 bases from V and 4 bases from J; bases unmatched to any gene: 10. Looked up from germline, CDR1 is WSHSY and CDR2 is SAAADI. The CDR3 nucleotides read TGCGCCAGCAGTGAGTCGATATACGGGAGGGGCGCAGAGACCCAGTACTTC. Protein: CASSESIYGRGAETQYF.

The genes are TRBV6-1 and TRBJ1-2; TRBD1 might be the D (5 bases). Germline CDR1 and CDR2: MNHNS and SASEGT. Trimming removed 5 bases from V and 6 bases from J, with 16 bases in between. The CDR3 is 14 amino acids. The CDR3: CASSINGAWDGYTF. The CDR3 nucleotides are TGTGCCAGCAGTATCAACGGGGCTTGGGATGGCTACACCTTC.

The chain joins TRBV28 to TRBJ2-7; D is perhaps TRBD2 (8 bases). CDR3 length equals 13 residues. Trimming stripped 8 bases from V and 6 bases from J, with 17 bases between. Germline values: CDR1 MDHEN, CDR2 SYDVKM. The CDR3 DNA follows: TGTGCCAGCCGAGGGGGCGGGAGGTCCGAGCAGTACTTC. Its protein is CASRGGGRSEQYF.

This clone occurred once. The V gene is TRBV19, the J gene TRBJ2-1; 14 bases align to TRBD2. Losses at the gene ends were 4 bases for V and 6 bases for J; bases not matched to a gene: 5. Germline V lookup: CDR1 LNHDA, CDR2 SQIVND (reference sequence). The CDR3 length is 16 residues. CDR3 loop: CASSTTSGRAINEQFF. For the CDR3, the DNA is TGTGCCAGTAGTACGACTAGCGGGAGGGCCATCAATGAGCAGTTCTTC.

V gene TRBV21-1 combines with J gene TRBJ2-1; the D call in the table, TRBD2, was not verified against the DNA. TRBV21-1 is recorded as a pseudogene. The CDR3 covers 15 residues. The CDR3 protein is CASSILAASYNEQFF. For the CDR3, the DNA is TGTGCCAGCAGCATTCTAGCGGCCTCCTACAATGAGCAGTTCTTC.

The chain links TRBV28 to TRBJ1-2; a weak D match, TRBD1 (5 bases). Germline V CDR1 and CDR2: MDHEN, SYDVKM. The CDR3 is 14 residues long. V was clipped by 1 base and J by 4 bases, with 10 bases between them. Written as DNA, the CDR3 is TGTGCCAGCAGTTTATCGGGGGGGTTCTATGGCTACACCTTC. This encodes CASSLSGGFYGYTF.

The chain joins TRBV18 to TRBJ1-5, with D unclear. The CDR3 loop spans 13 amino acids. The germline CDR1 and CDR2 sequences are KGHSH and LQKENI. Trimming pared 6 bases from V and 7 bases from J, leaving 13 bases between. CDR3 sequence reads: CASSETASQPQHF. Here the CDR3 DNA reads TGTGCCAGCTCGGAGACGGCAAGCCAGCCCCAGCATTTT.

This chain links TRBV7-2 with TRBJ2-7; the match to TRBD1 covers 7 bases. CDR3 length equals 14 residues. Germline V gene sequence: CDR1 SGHTA, CDR2 FQGNSA. The trim removed 1 base at V and 2 bases at J, leaving 2 bases unmatched. CDR3 region: CASSLGQGAYEQYF. CDR3 nucleotide sequence: TGTGCCAGCAGCTTAGGGCAGGGGGCCTACGAGCAGTACTTC.

This chain uses TRBV10-3 with TRBJ2-7; maybe TRBD2 (7 bases). CDR1 and CDR2 (germline): ENHRY, SYGVKD. The ends were cut back, 8 bases at V and 0 bases at J, with 14 bases in the middle. This CDR3 has 14 residues. CDR3 protein: CAIGGAGHSYEQYF. The CDR3 bases are TGTGCCATCGGGGGAGCGGGACACTCCTACGAGCAGTACTTC.

The genes are TRBV4-1 and TRBJ2-5, with 8 bases aligning to TRBD2. Germline loops: CDR1 MGHRA, CDR2 YSYEKL. The V and J ends lost 6 bases and 1 base, in that order; junction bases with no gene match: 7. This CDR3 is 15 amino acids long. The CDR3 DNA reads as TGCGCCAGCAGTCGAACTAGCGGTTTCCAAGAGACCCAGTACTTC. Protein product: CASSRTSGFQETQYF.

The genes are TRBV28 and TRBJ2-7; 7 bases align to TRBD2. The junction had 3 bases not matched to a gene; V was cut back by 3 bases and J by 4 bases. Germline CDR1 is MDHEN and CDR2 is SYDVKM. The CDR3 runs to 13 residues. The CDR3 protein is CASSLGGSYEQYF. As DNA, the CDR3 is TGTGCCAGCAGTTTGGGGGGGTCTTACGAGCAGTACTTC. Full variable domain (rest looked up from reference TRBV28 and TRBJ2-7): DVKVTQSSRYLVKRTGEKVFLECVQDMDHENMFWYRQDPGLGLRLIYFSYDVKMKEKGDIPEGYSVSREKKERFSLILESASTNQTSMYLCASSLGGSYEQYFGPGTRLTVT.

This rearrangement joins TRBV27 to TRBJ2-5, with TRBD2 matching 7 bases. The trim removed 6 bases at V and 2 bases at J, leaving 3 bases unmatched. Germline CDR1 MNHEY, CDR2 SMNVEV (reference sequence). The CDR3 covers 13 residues. This CDR3 reads CASRKAGQETQYF. CDR3 bases: TGTGCCAGCAGAAAAGCGGGGCAAGAGACCCAGTACTTC.

The CDR3 sequence is CASSKYNQPQHF. CDR3 bases: TGTGCCAGCAGCAAATACAATCAGCCCCAGCATTTT. The genes are TRBV7-2 and TRBJ1-5; no definite D call. Deletions cut 5 bases from V and 3 bases from J, with 5 bases between. The germline V gene has CDR1 SGHTA and CDR2 FQGNSA. The CDR3 spans 12 residues.

The rearrangement uses TRBV29-1 and TRBJ2-1, with D uncertain. Germline V gives CDR1 SQVTM, CDR2 ANQGSEA. The V gene lost 1 base and the J gene lost 12 bases, with 16 bases spanning the gap. This CDR3 has 13 residues. This chain's CDR3 is CSVEGGYQVGQFF. CDR3 DNA sequence: TGCAGCGTTGAAGGTGGATACCAGGTGGGGCAGTTCTTC.

The rearrangement links TRBV2 to TRBJ2-6; D gene uncertain. Between the trimmed V and J ends, which lost 6 bases and 0 bases, there was a span of 6 bases. Per the germline V gene, CDR1 is SNHLY and CDR2 is FYNNEI. The CDR3 runs to 14 residues. The CDR3 sequence is CASSLSSGANVLTF. The CDR3 DNA is TGTGCCAGCAGCCTTAGCTCTGGGGCCAACGTCCTGACTTTC.

The gene calls are TRBV21-1 and TRBJ1-2. TRBV21-1 is listed as a pseudogene. This CDR3 spans 14 amino acids. The chain's CDR3 is CASSKGPVIGGYTF. In nucleotides, the CDR3 is TGTGCCAGCAGCAAAGGCCCCGTAATCGGTGGTTACACCTTC.

This chain links TRBV11-2 with TRBJ2-7; D not resolved. Looked up from germline, CDR1 is SGHAT and CDR2 is FQNNGV. The ends were cut back, 4 bases at V and 7 bases at J, with 17 bases in the middle. The CDR3 is 14 amino acids. CDR3: CASSSLRRVGEQYF. The DNA for the CDR3 is TGTGCCAGCAGCTCGCTCAGACGGGTCGGGGAGCAGTACTTC.

V usage is TRBV28 and J usage is TRBJ1-1; 7 bases agree with TRBD1. The CDR3 extends over 15 amino acids. V dropped 5 bases and J dropped 1; count of bases not matched to a gene: 7. Germline CDR1 and CDR2: MDHEN and SYDVKM. CDR3 nucleotide sequence: TGTGCCAGCAGTAGCCCGACAGGGACGAACACTGAAGCTTTCTTT. The encoded protein is CASSSPTGTNTEAFF.